The 18 T cell receptor beta chains below all came from one sample that was sequenced in a study of T cell changes during pregnancy in multiple sclerosis. TCRdb's copy holds only in-frame clones and misses some; the assay was immunoSEQ multiplex PCR. The sample includes tens of thousands of clones, 85% to 90% of them seen just once. Sample: CD8+ T cells from peripheral blood mononuclear cells, taken before pregnancy. All receptors come from a female donor with multiple sclerosis, enrolled in a pregnancy study.

This clone was counted a single time. The CDR3, as DNA: TGCGCCAGCAGCTTGAAGGTAGCTACCAGCTCCTACAATGAGCAGTTCTTC. This encodes CASSLKVATSSYNEQFF. The chain links TRBV5-1 to TRBJ2-1, with D hard to call. The CDR3 covers 17 residues. V was pared by 1 base and J by 0 bases, with 14 bases between. Germline lookup yields CDR1 SGHRS and CDR2 YFSETQ.

J is TRBJ1-2 and V is TRBV4-1; D may be TRBD1 (5 bases). Germline assignment: CDR1 MGHRA and CDR2 YSYEKL. V was pared by 4 bases and J by 1 base, with 7 bases between. The CDR3 loop spans 13 amino acids. This CDR3 is CASSPGLNYGYTF. DNA of the CDR3: TGCGCCAGCAGCCCGGGACTTAACTATGGCTACACCTTC.

The DNA for the CDR3 is TGTGCCAGCAGCCCCACAGGGGGCGCGGTTCAGCCCCAGCATTTT. This sequence encodes CASSPTGGAVQPQHF. The chain combines TRBV27 with TRBJ1-5; 9 nucleotides align to TRBD1. J gave up 6 bases and V 6 bases, and 9 bases lay outside the gene matches. This CDR3 spans 15 amino acids. From germline, CDR1 is MNHEY and CDR2 SMNVEV (reference sequence).

The rearrangement links TRBV19 to TRBJ1-5; 7 bases are a match to TRBD1. CDR3 size: 15 residues. V lost 6 bases, J lost 6 bases, and 11 bases stayed unmatched. Germline V gene sequence: CDR1 LNHDA, CDR2 SQIVND (reference sequence). The CDR3 region is CASSRDREGIQPQHF. Here the CDR3 DNA reads TGTGCCAGTAGCCGTGACAGGGAAGGGATTCAGCCCCAGCATTTT.

The V call is TRBV6-6, the J call TRBJ1-1; tentatively, D is TRBD1 (5 bases). This CDR3 comprises 13 residues. Germline V gene lookup returns CDR1 MNHNY and CDR2 SVGAGI (reference sequence). The V end lost 2 bases, the J end lost 5 bases, and 9 bases lay between the germline ends. The CDR3 loop reads CASSYTRGTEAFF. CDR3 nucleotides: TGTGCCAGCAGTTACACACGGGGGACTGAAGCTTTCTTT.

The rearrangement joins TRBV9 to TRBJ2-3, with D maybe TRBD1 (7 bases). With 4 bases removed from V and 4 bases from J, the gap between germline ends came to 16 bases. The V gene's germline CDR1 is SGDLS and CDR2 YYNGEE. The CDR3 is 15 amino acids. The CDR3 sequence is CASSRGGGWADTQYF. Here the CDR3 DNA reads TGTGCCAGCAGCCGAGGAGGGGGCTGGGCAGATACGCAGTATTTT.

V is TRBV29-1 and J is TRBJ2-3, with 7 nucleotides matching TRBD1. After removal of 6 bases from V and 3 bases from J, the junction contained 9 bases not matched to a gene. Germline V CDR1 and CDR2: SQVTM, ANQGSEA. CDR3 length: 14 residues. The CDR3 coding sequence is TGCAGCGTGATGACAGGGCAGCCAACAGATACGCAGTATTTT. Translated: CSVMTGQPTDTQYF.

This clone was recorded a few times. The chain recombines TRBV2 with TRBJ2-3, with D maybe TRBD1 (5 bases). Looked up from germline, CDR1 is SNHLY and CDR2 is FYNNEI. The V end lost 10 bases, the J end lost 2 bases, and 19 bases lay between the germline ends. The CDR3 totals 15 residues. DNA for the CDR3: TGTGCCACCAAAATTACAGGAACGTTCACAGATACGCAGTATTTT. It encodes CATKITGTFTDTQYF.

The rearrangement uses TRBV29-1 and TRBJ2-1; D is possibly TRBD2 (6 bases). From germline, CDR1 is SQVTM and CDR2 ANQGSEA. CDR3 length equals 14 residues. V lost 0 bases, J lost 7 bases, and 13 bases lay in between. The CDR3 sequence is CSVEDRGYGNEQFF. The CDR3 DNA reads TGCAGCGTTGAAGATCGGGGGTATGGGAATGAGCAGTTCTTC.

This sequence joins TRBV21-1 and TRBJ2-5; TRBD1 reflects the table's D call only, with no check against the DNA. TRBV21-1 is flagged as a pseudogene. This CDR3 is built from 14 residues. CDR3 region: CASGHSPEQETQYF. In DNA form, the CDR3 reads TGTGCCAGCGGCCACAGCCCGGAACAAGAGACCCAGTACTTC.

About this clone: This sample includes further DNA sequences coding for the same CDR3. This chain connects TRBV5-4 to TRBJ1-2; 8 bases line up with TRBD1. The CDR3 is 13 amino acids. J lost 5 bases, V lost 3 bases, and 3 bases had no gene match. The germline V gene encodes CDR1 SGHNT and CDR2 YYREEE (reference sequence). CDR3 sequence (DNA): TGTGCCAGCAGCTGGACAGGGCCTTATGGCTACACCTTC. It is translated as CASSWTGPYGYTF.

On this clone itself: A junction boundary mismatches the germline segment, possibly from a read error. The DNA for the CDR3 is TGTGCCAGTAGTGTAGACTCAGAAGAGACCCAGTACTTC. Translated: CASSVDSEETQYF. V usage is TRBV19 and J usage is TRBJ2-5; D not certain. Germline V gives CDR1 LNHDA, CDR2 SQIVND (reference sequence). The CDR3 spans 13 residues.

The rearrangement uses TRBV9 and TRBJ1-2; D gene uncertain. The length of the CDR3 is 14 residues. Germline assignment: CDR1 SGDLS and CDR2 YYNGEE. V gave up 0 bases and J gave up 8 bases, with 14 bases separating them. CDR3: CASSVAPGLGGYTF. CDR3 nucleotide sequence: TGTGCCAGCAGCGTAGCTCCAGGACTGGGCGGCTACACCTTC.

V usage is TRBV5-6 and J usage is TRBJ1-1; D not resolved. Germline V lookup: CDR1 SGHDT, CDR2 YYEEEE. Trimming shortened V by 2 bases and J by 3 bases, and 11 bases separated the two germline ends. The CDR3 runs to 14 residues. CDR3: CASSFGPPDTEAFF. For the CDR3, the DNA is TGTGCCAGCAGCTTTGGGCCCCCGGACACTGAAGCTTTCTTT. Supplemented by reference TRBV5-6 and TRBJ1-1, the full variable domain reads DAGVTQSPTHLIKTRGQQVTLRCSPKSGHDTVSWYQQALGQGPQFIFQYYEEEERQRGNFPDRFSGHQFPNYSSELNVNALLLGDSALYLCASSFGPPDTEAFFGQGTRLTVV.

This clone is a singleton in its sample. The V and J genes are TRBV5-4 and TRBJ2-1; the match to TRBD1 covers 9 bases. V dropped 0 bases and J dropped 10; count of bases not matched to a gene: 11. The germline V gene has CDR1 SGHNT and CDR2 YYREEE (reference sequence). The CDR3 sequence is 16 residues long. DNA of the CDR3: TGTGCCAGCAGCTTGGCGACGGGACAGGGAATTTGGGAGCAGTTCTTC. As protein: CASSLATGQGIWEQFF.

The chain employs TRBV28 and TRBJ1-2; 7 bases are shared with TRBD1. This CDR3 spans 15 amino acids. Trimming removed 4 bases from V and 6 bases from J; junction bases left unmatched: 11. Per germline, CDR1 MDHEN and CDR2 SYDVKM. This CDR3 reads CASSYPGVQGHGYTF. CDR3 DNA sequence: TGTGCCAGCAGTTACCCGGGTGTACAGGGGCATGGCTACACCTTC.

The chain combines TRBV5-1 with TRBJ2-2; 10 bases are shared with TRBD2. J lost 4 bases, V lost 4 bases, and 16 bases had no gene match. The germline CDR1 and CDR2 sequences are SGHRS and YFSETQ. This CDR3 is 19 amino acids long. CDR3 residues: CASSPEAQAGGPSTGELFF. CDR3 in DNA: TGCGCCAGCAGCCCCGAAGCCCAAGCGGGGGGGCCGTCCACCGGGGAGCTGTTTTTT.

The genes are TRBV7-2 and TRBJ2-3, with unresolved D. The CDR3 covers 14 residues. Per the germline V gene, CDR1 is SGHTA and CDR2 is FQGNSA. Trimming removed 1 base at V and 0 bases at J, with 5 bases between. For the CDR3, the DNA is TGTGCCAGCAGCTTAGGACTGAGCACAGATACGCAGTATTTT. As protein: CASSLGLSTDTQYF.